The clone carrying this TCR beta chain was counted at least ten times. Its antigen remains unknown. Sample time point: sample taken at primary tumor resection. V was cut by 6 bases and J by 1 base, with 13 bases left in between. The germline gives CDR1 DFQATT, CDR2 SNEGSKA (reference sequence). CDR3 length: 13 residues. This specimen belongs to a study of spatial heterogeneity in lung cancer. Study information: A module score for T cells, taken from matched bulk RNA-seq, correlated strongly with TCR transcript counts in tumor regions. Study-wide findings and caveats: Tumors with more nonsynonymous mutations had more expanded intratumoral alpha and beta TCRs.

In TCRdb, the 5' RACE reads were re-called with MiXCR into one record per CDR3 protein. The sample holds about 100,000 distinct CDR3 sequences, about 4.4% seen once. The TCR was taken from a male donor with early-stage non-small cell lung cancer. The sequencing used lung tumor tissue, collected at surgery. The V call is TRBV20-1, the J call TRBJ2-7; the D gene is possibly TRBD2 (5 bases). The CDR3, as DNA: TGCAGTGCCGCGAGCGGATATTCCTACGAGCAGTACTTC. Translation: CSAASGYSYEQYF.